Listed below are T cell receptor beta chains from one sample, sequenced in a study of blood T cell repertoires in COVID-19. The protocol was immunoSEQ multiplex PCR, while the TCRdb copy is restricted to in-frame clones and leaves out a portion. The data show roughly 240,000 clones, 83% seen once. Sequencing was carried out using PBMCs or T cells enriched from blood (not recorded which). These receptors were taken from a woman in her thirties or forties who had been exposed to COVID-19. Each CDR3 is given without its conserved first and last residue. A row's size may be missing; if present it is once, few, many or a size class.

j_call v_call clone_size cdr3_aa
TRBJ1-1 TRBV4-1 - ASSQGTPGITEAF
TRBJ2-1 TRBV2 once ASSDRVPSNEQF
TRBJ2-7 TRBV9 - ASSVQGDSYEQY
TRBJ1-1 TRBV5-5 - ASSPDRATEAF
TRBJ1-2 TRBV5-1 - ASRPPGIPNYGYT
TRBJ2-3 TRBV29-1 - SVWGVSGTDTQY
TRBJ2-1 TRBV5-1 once ASSLGGGASNEQF
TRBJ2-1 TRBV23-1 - ASGRQDLHNEQF
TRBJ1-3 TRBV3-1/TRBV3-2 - ASSQRQGANGNTIY
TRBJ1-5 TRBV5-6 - ASSLAGQRNQPQH
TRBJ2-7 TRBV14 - ASSHPGDSYEQY
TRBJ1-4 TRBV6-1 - ASSEAMGQGEKLF
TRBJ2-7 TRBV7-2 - ASSLGGRGYEQY
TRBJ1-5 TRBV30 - AWSAPGQSNQPQH
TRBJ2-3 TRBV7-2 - ASSPRTSGGARTDTQY
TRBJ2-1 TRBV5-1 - ASSFTGLNSYNEQF
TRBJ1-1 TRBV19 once ASSGTGAVLNTEAF
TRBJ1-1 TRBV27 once ASSRKVYSNTEAF
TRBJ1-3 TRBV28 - ASSALGGSGNTIY
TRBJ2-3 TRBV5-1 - ASSSGQSTDTQY
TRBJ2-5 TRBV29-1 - SVPDGAGTQY
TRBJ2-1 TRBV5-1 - ASSAATGTTYNEQF
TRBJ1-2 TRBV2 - ASRETGTGNGYT
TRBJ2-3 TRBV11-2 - ASSLLAGGERTDTQY
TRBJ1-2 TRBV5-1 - ASSLSIGDGYT
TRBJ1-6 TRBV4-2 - ASSQDGAGIRSPLH
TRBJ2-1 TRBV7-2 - ASSPTSGSYNEQF
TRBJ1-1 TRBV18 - ASSPLGGGQGTEAF
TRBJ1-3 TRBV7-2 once ASSLEGQGPFSGNTIY
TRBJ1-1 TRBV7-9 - ASSPRGGNTEAF
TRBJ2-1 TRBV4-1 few ASSQPDRAPYNEQF
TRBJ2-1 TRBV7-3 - ASSLDSNEQF
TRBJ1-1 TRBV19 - ASRDSRNTEAF
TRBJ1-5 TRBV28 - ASSLTGMSQPQH
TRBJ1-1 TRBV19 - ASGDFEAF
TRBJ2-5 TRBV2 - ASSESSAGRETQY
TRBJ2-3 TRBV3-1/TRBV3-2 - ASSPPTSGGAGTQY
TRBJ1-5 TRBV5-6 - ASSSGWGEGPQH
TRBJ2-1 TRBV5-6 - ASSPLAQDEQF
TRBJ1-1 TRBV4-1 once ASSQNRGPNTEAF
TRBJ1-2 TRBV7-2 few ASSPRGQDDYGYT